These 6 T cell receptor beta chains came from one sample sequenced in a study of T cell repertoires in cytomegalovirus infection. TCRdb processed the reads anew with MiXCR; each CDR3 protein has one entry. The sample carries just over 450,000 distinct CDR3 sequences, approximately 42% recorded once. Which antigens these TCRs recognize remains unknown. The sequenced sample was cultured PBMCs, obtained from culture after CMV antigen stimulation. The origin of the receptors is a human donor in good health (CMV status not recorded). Some clones in this sample may be carry-over from other donors' samples.

The rearrangement links TRBV6-2 or TRBV6-3 to TRBJ2-4; D is perhaps TRBD1 (6 bases). The CDR3 length is 11 residues. Trimming removed 11 bases from V and 7 bases from J, with 12 bases in between. Germline V gene lookup returns CDR1 MNHEY and CDR2 SVGEGT. The CDR3 coding sequence is TGTGCCTCCCAAGACAGGAACATTCAGTACTTC. Translated: CASQDRNIQYF.

Many counts were recorded for this clonotype. The chain carries TRBV7-2 and TRBJ2-1; 9 bases are a match to TRBD2. V gave up 3 bases and J gave up 0 bases; unmatched junction bases: 6. This CDR3 contains 17 residues. The germline CDR1 and CDR2 sequences are SGHTA and FQGNSA. CDR3 sequence (DNA): TGTGCCAGCAGCTTGTCCGCTAGCGGGACCTCCTACAATGAGCAGTTCTTC. Protein: CASSLSASGTSYNEQFF. The full variable domain, its missing parts supplied by reference TRBV7-2 and TRBJ2-1, is GAGVSQSPSNKVTEKGKDVELRCDPISGHTALYWYRQSLGQGLEFLIYFQGNSAPDKSGLPSDRFSAERTGGSVSTLTIQRTQQEDSAVYLCASSLSASGTSYNEQFFGPGTRLTVL.

The CDR3 DNA reads as TGTGCCAGCAGCGTAGGCGGCGGGAGCGTAGAGACCCAGTACTTC. Protein: CASSVGGGSVETQYF. V usage is TRBV9 and J usage is TRBJ2-5; 7 nucleotides match TRBD2. Germline lookup yields CDR1 SGDLS and CDR2 YYNGEE. This CDR3 region has 15 residues. The V segment lost 0 bases and the J segment 4 bases; nucleotides outside the gene matches: 6.

The chain combines TRBV6-6 with TRBJ1-5; weak D call: TRBD1 (6 bases). This CDR3 comprises 15 residues. V was pared by 6 bases and J by 0 bases, with 12 bases between. From germline, CDR1 is MNHNY and CDR2 SVGAGI (reference sequence). In DNA, the CDR3 is TGTGCCAGCAGACAGGACAGCAATAGCAATCAGCCCCAGCATTTT. It encodes CASRQDSNSNQPQHF.

This chain connects TRBV7-2 to TRBJ2-5, with 10 positions matching TRBD2. The germline gives CDR1 SGHTA, CDR2 FQGNSA. V trimming: 6 bases; J trimming: 5 bases; junction bases outside the gene matches: 9. This CDR3 spans 15 amino acids. As DNA, the CDR3 is TGTGCCAGCAGATCGAATAGCGGGGGGAGTGAGACCCAGTACTTC. Residues: CASRSNSGGSETQYF. The full variable domain, its missing parts supplied by reference TRBV7-2 and TRBJ2-5, is GAGVSQSPSNKVTEKGKDVELRCDPISGHTALYWYRQSLGQGLEFLIYFQGNSAPDKSGLPSDRFSAERTGGSVSTLTIQRTQQEDSAVYLCASRSNSGGSETQYFGPGTRLLVL.

The chain carries TRBV19 and TRBJ2-5; 14 bases line up with TRBD2. Germline-derived CDR1 and CDR2 are LNHDA and SQIVND (reference sequence). The junction had 11 bases not matched to a gene; V was cut back by 10 bases and J by 4 bases. This CDR3 has 16 residues. This CDR3 is CAISQGLAGVRETQYF. The CDR3 region has the DNA TGTGCCATCTCGCAGGGACTAGCGGGGGTACGAGAGACCCAGTACTTC.